Listed here is a single TCR beta chain. The target antigen is unknown. Data came from immunoSEQ multiplex PCR; TCRdb stores just in-frame clones and leaves some out. The sample lists roughly 75,000 clones; approximately 93% were seen once. The sample belongs to a study of cytomegalovirus exposure and HLA in healthy donors. Study-level findings and limits: Per published reports, the classifier diagnosed cytomegalovirus status with high specificity and sensitivity.

The CDR3 sequence is 17 residues long. V dropped 0 bases and J dropped 6; count of bases not matched to a gene: 6. Germline V lookup: CDR1 SGHRS, CDR2 YFSETQ. The material sequenced was PBMCs. This clonotype originated in a man aged 18 to 30 in good health and CMV-seropositive. The chain is built from TRBV5-1 and TRBJ1-4; 12 positions agree with TRBD1. DNA of the CDR3: TGCGCCAGCAGCTTGGTGGGACAGGGGGCTCGGGATGAAAAACTGTTTTTT. Translated: CASSLVGQGARDEKLFF.